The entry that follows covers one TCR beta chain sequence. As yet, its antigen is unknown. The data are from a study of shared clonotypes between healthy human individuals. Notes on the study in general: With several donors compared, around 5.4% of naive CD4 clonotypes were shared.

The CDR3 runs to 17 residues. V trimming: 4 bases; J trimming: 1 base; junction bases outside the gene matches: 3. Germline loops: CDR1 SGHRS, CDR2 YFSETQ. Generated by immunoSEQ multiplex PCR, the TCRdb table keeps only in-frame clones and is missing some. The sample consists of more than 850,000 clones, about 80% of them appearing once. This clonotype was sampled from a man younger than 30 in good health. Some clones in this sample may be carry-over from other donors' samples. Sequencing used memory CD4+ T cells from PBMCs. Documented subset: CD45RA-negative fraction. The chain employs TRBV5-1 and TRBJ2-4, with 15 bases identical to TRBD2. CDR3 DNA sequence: TGCGCCAGCAGCCAGGGACTAGCGGGAGGTGCCAAAAACATTCAGTACTTC. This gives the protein CASSQGLAGGAKNIQYF.